This TCR beta chain emerged from a study of blood T cell repertoires in COVID-19. V was cut by 0 bases and J by 2 bases, with 7 bases left in between. Germline V gives CDR1 SNHLY, CDR2 FYNNEI. The CDR3 has 14 amino acids. TCRdb keeps only in-frame clones here, not all; method: immunoSEQ multiplex PCR. The sample lists 150,000 or so clones; about 89% were seen once. The Seattle site enrolled patients during active infection and followed them longitudinally. The receptor's source is a man in his 60s with COVID-19, enrolled during active disease. The sequencing sample was made of peripheral blood. V usage is TRBV2 and J usage is TRBJ1-2; no clear D. The CDR3 DNA sequence: TGTGCCAGCAGTGAAGCGGAGATAAACTATGGCTACACCTTC. This codes for CASSEAEINYGYTF.